The present T cell receptor (beta chain) was sequenced within a study of T cell responses to AZD1222 COVID-19 vaccine. Study-wide results and caveats: In the spike-specific TCR repertoire, nearly half reportedly target unmutated variant regions. The CD4 TCRs associated with vaccination extended across spike and predominated at 160-218 and 743-854.

Libraries were prepared by immunoSEQ multiplex PCR; TCRdb keeps only in-frame clonotypes and omits some of them. In the table there are tens of thousands of clones, around 85% of which are singletons. For this clone: Its target is not known.

The length of the CDR3 is 16 residues. Germline V gene lookup returns CDR1 SGDLS and CDR2 YYNGEE. V was clipped by 0 bases and J by 1 base, with 8 bases between them. The sequencing used peripheral blood, collected 28 days after the second AZD1222 dose. The receptor was derived from an adult who received the AZD1222 COVID-19 vaccine. The chain couples TRBV9 to TRBJ1-6, with D tentatively TRBD1 (5 bases). Here the CDR3 DNA reads TGTGCCAGCAGCGTAGAGGGGCGGTCCTATAATTCACCCCTCCACTTT. This encodes CASSVEGRSYNSPLHF.